This TCR beta chain derives from a study of blood T cell repertoires in COVID-19. Study-level information: Donors in the United States, Italy and Spain gave samples during acute or convalescent COVID-19.

Sequencing used immunoSEQ multiplex PCR; TCRdb keeps in-frame clones, though not all of them. This sample carries fewer than 250,000 clones, around 85% of them seen once, and the ten largest clones take about 1.1%. The TCR originated in a man aged 30 to 45 with acute or convalescent COVID-19. Specimen: peripheral blood.

This CDR3 reads CASTNSGGPAAQYF. In nucleotides, the CDR3 is TGTGCCAGCACCAATAGCGGGGGCCCGGCGGCCCAGTACTTC. The V gene is TRBV6-1, the J gene TRBJ2-5, with 9 bases matching TRBD2. This CDR3 contains 14 residues. Germline V gene data show CDR1 as MNHNS and CDR2 as SASEGT. J was trimmed by 9 bases and V by 7 bases; bases with no gene match: 12.